The rows below give T cell receptor beta chains drawn from one sample of a study of CD8 T cells in Susac syndrome. One entry per CDR3 protein results from TCRdb running MiXCR on the immunoSEQ multiplex PCR reads. The table includes about 190,000 distinct CDR3 sequences, more than 85% detected once. The specimen was CD8+ T cells from PBMCs. The receptors derive from a human donor with Susac syndrome. Each CDR3 is given with its conserved first and last residue. The order of the fields is V gene, clone size, D gene, J gene, CDR3 protein, CDR3 DNA. D genes are given only for firm matches. Some rows have no size entry. The others give once, few or many, or a class for an expanded clone.

v_gene: TRBV7-8
abundance: NA
d_gene: TRBD2
j_gene: TRBJ2-5
CDR3aa: CASSWRTSVQETQYF
CDR3nt: TGTGCCAGCAGCTGGAGGACTAGCGTCCAAGAGACCCAGTACTTC

v_gene: TRBV5-1
abundance: NA
d_gene: TRBD1
j_gene: TRBJ1-1
CDR3aa: CASSLQGVENTEAFF
CDR3nt: TGCGCCAGCAGCCTACAGGGGGTGGAGAACACTGAAGCTTTCTTT

v_gene: TRBV4-2
abundance: NA
d_gene: TRBD2
j_gene: TRBJ2-3
CDR3aa: CASSQDLGLAGVTDTQYF
CDR3nt: TGTGCCAGCAGCCAAGATCTCGGACTAGCGGGAGTTACGGATACGCAGTATTTT

v_gene: TRBV12-5
abundance: NA
d_gene: NA
j_gene: TRBJ2-1
CDR3aa: CASGGQAEQFF
CDR3nt: TGTGCTAGTGGTGGGCAGGCCGAGCAGTTCTTC

v_gene: TRBV7-9
abundance: NA
d_gene: TRBD2
j_gene: TRBJ2-1
CDR3aa: CASSLPGLANNEQFF
CDR3nt: TGTGCCAGCAGCTTACCGGGACTAGCAAACAATGAGCAGTTCTTC

v_gene: TRBV4-1
abundance: once
d_gene: TRBD1
j_gene: TRBJ2-2
CDR3aa: CASSLQGWKLFF
CDR3nt: TGCGCCAGCAGCCTACAGGGGTGGAAGCTGTTTTTT

v_gene: TRBV7-9
abundance: NA
d_gene: TRBD2
j_gene: TRBJ2-2
CDR3aa: CASSKLSGSIVGELFF
CDR3nt: TGTGCCAGCAGCAAACTTAGCGGGAGTATAGTCGGGGAGCTGTTTTTT

v_gene: TRBV5-6
abundance: NA
d_gene: TRBD2
j_gene: TRBJ2-5
CDR3aa: CASTTGGQETQYF
CDR3nt: TGTGCCAGCACCACGGGGGGACAAGAGACCCAGTACTTC

v_gene: TRBV3-1
abundance: NA
d_gene: NA
j_gene: TRBJ2-1
CDR3aa: CASSQRVPKRSSYNEQFF
CDR3nt: TGTGCCAGCAGCCAGAGGGTACCGAAAAGGAGCTCCTACAATGAGCAGTTCTTC

v_gene: TRBV20-1
abundance: NA
d_gene: NA
j_gene: TRBJ2-5
CDR3aa: CSAMGGRETQYF
CDR3nt: TGCAGTGCAATGGGCGGCAGAGAGACCCAGTACTTC

v_gene: TRBV5-4
abundance: NA
d_gene: NA
j_gene: TRBJ1-1
CDR3aa: CASSFKGLRDTEAFF
CDR3nt: TGTGCCAGCAGCTTCAAGGGACTGCGGGACACTGAAGCTTTCTTT

v_gene: TRBV5-1
abundance: once
d_gene: NA
j_gene: TRBJ1-5
CDR3aa: CASSLDWGGNQPQHF
CDR3nt: TGCGCCAGCAGCTTGGATTGGGGTGGAAATCAGCCCCAGCATTTT

v_gene: TRBV5-6
abundance: NA
d_gene: TRBD2
j_gene: TRBJ2-2
CDR3aa: CASRAGLANTGELFF
CDR3nt: TGTGCCAGCAGGGCGGGACTAGCGAACACCGGGGAGCTGTTTTTT

v_gene: TRBV5-1
abundance: NA
d_gene: NA
j_gene: TRBJ2-1
CDR3aa: CASSLNLYNEQFF
CDR3nt: TGCGCCAGCAGCTTGAACCTCTACAATGAGCAGTTCTTC

v_gene: TRBV12-3/TRBV12-4
abundance: NA
d_gene: NA
j_gene: TRBJ2-7
CDR3aa: CASSYGHYEQYF
CDR3nt: TGTGCCAGCAGTTACGGGCACTACGAGCAGTACTTC

v_gene: TRBV3-1
abundance: NA
d_gene: NA
j_gene: TRBJ1-2
CDR3aa: CASSQDDKNYGYTF
CDR3nt: TGTGCCAGCAGCCAAGATGACAAGAACTATGGCTACACCTTC

v_gene: TRBV27
abundance: NA
d_gene: NA
j_gene: TRBJ1-1
CDR3aa: CASSSGWGTEAFF
CDR3nt: TGTGCCAGCAGTTCGGGATGGGGCACTGAAGCTTTCTTT

v_gene: TRBV29-1
abundance: NA
d_gene: NA
j_gene: TRBJ2-3
CDR3aa: CSVGNLGGDTQYF
CDR3nt: TGCAGCGTTGGAAATTTAGGGGGTGATACGCAGTATTTT